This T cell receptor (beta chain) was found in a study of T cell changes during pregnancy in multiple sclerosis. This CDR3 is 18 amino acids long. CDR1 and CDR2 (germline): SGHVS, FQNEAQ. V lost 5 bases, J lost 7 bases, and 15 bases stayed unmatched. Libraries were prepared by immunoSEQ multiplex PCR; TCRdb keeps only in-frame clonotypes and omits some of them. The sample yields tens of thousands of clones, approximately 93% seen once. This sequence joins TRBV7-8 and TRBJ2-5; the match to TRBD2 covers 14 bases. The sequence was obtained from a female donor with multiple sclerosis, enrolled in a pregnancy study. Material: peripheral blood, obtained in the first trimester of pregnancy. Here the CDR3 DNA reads TGTGCCAGCAGCCCAAGACTGAAGACTAGCGGGGGGGTTTCGACCCAGTACTTC. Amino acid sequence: CASSPRLKTSGGVSTQYF.